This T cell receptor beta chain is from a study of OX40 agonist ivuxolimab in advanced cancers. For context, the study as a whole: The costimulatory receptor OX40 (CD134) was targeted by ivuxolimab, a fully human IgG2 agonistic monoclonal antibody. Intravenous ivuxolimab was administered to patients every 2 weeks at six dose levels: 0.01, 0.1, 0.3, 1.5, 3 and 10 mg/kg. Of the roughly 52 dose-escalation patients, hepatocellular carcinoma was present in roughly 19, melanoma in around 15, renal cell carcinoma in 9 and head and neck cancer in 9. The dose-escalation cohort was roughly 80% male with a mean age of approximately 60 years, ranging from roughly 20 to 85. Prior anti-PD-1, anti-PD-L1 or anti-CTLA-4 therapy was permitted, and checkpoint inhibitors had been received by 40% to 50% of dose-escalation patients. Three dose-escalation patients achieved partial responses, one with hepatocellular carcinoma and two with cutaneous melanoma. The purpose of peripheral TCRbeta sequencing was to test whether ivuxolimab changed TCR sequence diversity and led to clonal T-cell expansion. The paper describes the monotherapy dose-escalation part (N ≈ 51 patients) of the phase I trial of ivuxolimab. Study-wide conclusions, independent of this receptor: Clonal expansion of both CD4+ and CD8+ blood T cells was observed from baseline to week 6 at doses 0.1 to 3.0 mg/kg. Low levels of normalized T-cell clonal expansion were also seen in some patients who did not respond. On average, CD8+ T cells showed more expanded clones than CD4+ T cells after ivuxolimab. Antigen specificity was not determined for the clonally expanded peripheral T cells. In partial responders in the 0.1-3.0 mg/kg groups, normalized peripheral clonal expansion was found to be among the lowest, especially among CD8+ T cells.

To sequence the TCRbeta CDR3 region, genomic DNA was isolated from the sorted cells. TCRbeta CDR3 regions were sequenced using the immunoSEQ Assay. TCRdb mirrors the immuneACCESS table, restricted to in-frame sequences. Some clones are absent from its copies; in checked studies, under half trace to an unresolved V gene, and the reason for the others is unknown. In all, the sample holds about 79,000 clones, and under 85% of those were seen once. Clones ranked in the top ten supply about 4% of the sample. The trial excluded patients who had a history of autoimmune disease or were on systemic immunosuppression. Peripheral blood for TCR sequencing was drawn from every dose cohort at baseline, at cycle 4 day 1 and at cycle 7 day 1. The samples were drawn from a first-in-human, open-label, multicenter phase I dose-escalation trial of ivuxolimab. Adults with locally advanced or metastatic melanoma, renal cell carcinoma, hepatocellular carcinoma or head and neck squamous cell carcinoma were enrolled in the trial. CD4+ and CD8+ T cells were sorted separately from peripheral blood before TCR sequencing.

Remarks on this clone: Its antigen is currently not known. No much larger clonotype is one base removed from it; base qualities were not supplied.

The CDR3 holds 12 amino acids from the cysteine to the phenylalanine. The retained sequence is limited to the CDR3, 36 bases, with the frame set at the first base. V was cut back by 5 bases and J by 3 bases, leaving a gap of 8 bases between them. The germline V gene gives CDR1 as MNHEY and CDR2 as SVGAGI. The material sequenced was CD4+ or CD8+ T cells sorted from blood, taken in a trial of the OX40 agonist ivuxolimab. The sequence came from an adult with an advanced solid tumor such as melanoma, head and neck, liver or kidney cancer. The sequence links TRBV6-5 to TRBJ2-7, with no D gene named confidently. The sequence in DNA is TGTGCCAGCAGTGCCTGGGGCTACGAGCAGTACTTC. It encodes CASSAWGYEQYF.